Sequencing of this T cell receptor beta chain was carried out in a study of Graves' ophthalmopathy and Graves' hyperthyroidism. Turning to the study itself: Calling hyperthyroidism stable required that no ophthalmopathy show up within 18 months of follow-up.

This clonotype was counted at least ten times. Its antigen remains unidentified. Uncontrolled infections, pregnancy, lactation or other autoimmune diseases led to patient exclusion. As the template, RNA transcripts were used to amplify TCR beta CDR3 regions. An initial RT-PCR round employing HTBI primers preceded a second-round multiplex PCR. TCRdb redid the calling of the multiplex PCR reads with MiXCR, one entry per CDR3 protein. The repertoire holds around 1.1 million distinct CDR3 sequences, with roughly 35% as singletons. Study-wide results and caveats: Blood contained most expanded thyroid clonotypes exceeding 0.001 frequency. Ophthalmopathy was separated from stable hyperthyroidism by a 13-signature model with about 86% sensitivity and around 81% specificity.

The length of the CDR3 is 14 residues. V dropped 6 bases and J dropped 5; count of bases not matched to a gene: 4. Germline V gene lookup returns CDR1 MGHDK and CDR2 SYGVNS. The chain uses TRBV25-1 and TRBJ1-4, with 9 bases aligning to TRBD1. The sequencing sample was made of peripheral blood or thyroid tissue (not recorded which). The clonotype was recovered from an adult man with Graves' hyperthyroidism. The DNA of the CDR3 is TGTGCCAGCAGAGACGACAGGGGGAATGAAAAACTGTTTTTT. Encoded protein: CASRDDRGNEKLFF.